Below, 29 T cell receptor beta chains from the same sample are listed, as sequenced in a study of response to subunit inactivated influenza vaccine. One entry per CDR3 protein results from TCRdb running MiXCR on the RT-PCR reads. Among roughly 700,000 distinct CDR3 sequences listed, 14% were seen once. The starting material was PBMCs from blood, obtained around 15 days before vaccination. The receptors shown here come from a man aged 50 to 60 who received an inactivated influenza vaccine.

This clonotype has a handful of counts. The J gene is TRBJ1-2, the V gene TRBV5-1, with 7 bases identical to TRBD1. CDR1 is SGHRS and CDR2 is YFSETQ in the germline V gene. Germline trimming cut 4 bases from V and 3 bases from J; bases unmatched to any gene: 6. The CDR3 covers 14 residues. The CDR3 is CASSGGDSDYGYTF. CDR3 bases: TGCGCCAGCAGCGGGGGGGACAGCGACTATGGCTACACCTTC.

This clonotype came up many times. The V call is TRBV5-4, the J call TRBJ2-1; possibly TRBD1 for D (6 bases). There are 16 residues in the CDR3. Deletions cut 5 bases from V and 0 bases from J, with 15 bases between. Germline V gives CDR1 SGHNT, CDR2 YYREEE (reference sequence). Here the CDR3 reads CASSGQRFTSYNEQFF. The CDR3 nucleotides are TGTGCCAGCAGTGGACAGCGTTTCACCTCCTACAATGAGCAGTTCTTC.

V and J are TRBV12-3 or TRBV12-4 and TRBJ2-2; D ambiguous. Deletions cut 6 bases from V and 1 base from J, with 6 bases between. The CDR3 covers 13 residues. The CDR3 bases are TGTGCCAGCAGACAAGGGAACACCGGGGAGCTGTTTTTT. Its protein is CASRQGNTGELFF.

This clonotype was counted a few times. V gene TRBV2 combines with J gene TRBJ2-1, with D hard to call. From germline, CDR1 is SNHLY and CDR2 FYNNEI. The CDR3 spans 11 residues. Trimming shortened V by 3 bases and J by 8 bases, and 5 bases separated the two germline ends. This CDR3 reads CASSEFDEQFF. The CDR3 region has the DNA TGTGCCAGCAGTGAGTTCGATGAGCAGTTCTTC.

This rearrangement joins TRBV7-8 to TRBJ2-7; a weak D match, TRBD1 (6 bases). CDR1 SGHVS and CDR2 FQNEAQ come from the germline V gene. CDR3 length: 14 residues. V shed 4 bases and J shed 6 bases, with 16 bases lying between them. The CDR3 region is CASSSPRGWGEQYF. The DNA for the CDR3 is TGTGCCAGCAGCTCCCCCAGGGGATGGGGCGAGCAGTACTTC.

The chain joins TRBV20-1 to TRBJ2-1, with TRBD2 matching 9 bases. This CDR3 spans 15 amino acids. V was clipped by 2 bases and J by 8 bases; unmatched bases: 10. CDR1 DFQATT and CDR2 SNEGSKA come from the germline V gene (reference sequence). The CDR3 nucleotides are TGCAGTGCTAGACCTGGTAGCGGGAGAGGCGATGAGCAGTTCTTC. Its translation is CSARPGSGRGDEQFF.

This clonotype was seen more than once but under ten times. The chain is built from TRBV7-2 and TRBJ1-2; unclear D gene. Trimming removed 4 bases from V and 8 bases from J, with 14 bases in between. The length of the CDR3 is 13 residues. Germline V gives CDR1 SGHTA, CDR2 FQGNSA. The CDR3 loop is CASSYGTEGGYTF. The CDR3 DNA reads TGTGCCAGCAGCTATGGTACCGAGGGAGGCTACACCTTC.

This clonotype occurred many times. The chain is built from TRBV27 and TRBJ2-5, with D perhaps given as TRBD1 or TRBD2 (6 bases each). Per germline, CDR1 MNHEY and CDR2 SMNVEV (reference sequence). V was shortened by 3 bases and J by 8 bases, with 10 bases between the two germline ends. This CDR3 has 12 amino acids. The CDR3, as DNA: TGTGCCAGCAGTTTCCCCGGGGGCACCCAGTACTTC. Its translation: CASSFPGGTQYF.

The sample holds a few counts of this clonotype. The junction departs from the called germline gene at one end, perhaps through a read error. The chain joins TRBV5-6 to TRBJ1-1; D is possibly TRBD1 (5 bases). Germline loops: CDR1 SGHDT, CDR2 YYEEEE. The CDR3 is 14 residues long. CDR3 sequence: CDSSRPTVNTEAFF. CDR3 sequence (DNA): TGTGACAGCAGCAGACCGACAGTCAACACTGAAGCTTTCTTT. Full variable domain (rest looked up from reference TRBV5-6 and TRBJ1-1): DAGVTQSPTHLIKTRGQQVTLRCSPKSGHDTVSWYQQALGQGPQFIFQYYEEEERQRGNFPDRFSGHQFPNYSSELNVNALLLGDSALYLCDSSRPTVNTEAFFGQGTRLTVV.

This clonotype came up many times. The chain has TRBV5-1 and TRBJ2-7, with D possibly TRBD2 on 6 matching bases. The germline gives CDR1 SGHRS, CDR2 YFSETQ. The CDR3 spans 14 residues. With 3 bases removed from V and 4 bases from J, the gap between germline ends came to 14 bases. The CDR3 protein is CASSWDWASYEQYF. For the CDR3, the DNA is TGCGCCAGCAGCTGGGACTGGGCCTCGTACGAGCAGTACTTC.

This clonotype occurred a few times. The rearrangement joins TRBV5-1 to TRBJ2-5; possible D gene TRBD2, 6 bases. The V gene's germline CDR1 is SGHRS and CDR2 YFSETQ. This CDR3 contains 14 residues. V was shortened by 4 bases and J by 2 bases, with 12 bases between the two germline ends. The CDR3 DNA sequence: TGCGCCAGCAGCGGGGGACTCCTGCAAGAGACCCAGTACTTC. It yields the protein CASSGGLLQETQYF.

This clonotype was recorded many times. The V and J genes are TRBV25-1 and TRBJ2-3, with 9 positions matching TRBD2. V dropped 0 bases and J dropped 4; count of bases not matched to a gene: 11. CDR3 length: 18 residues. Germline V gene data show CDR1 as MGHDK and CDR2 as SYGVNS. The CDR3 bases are TGTGCCAGCAGTGAATATGGTGGACTAGCGAGGGGGTCAGATACGCAGTATTTT. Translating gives CASSEYGGLARGSDTQYF. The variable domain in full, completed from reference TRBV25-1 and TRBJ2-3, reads EADIYQTPRYLVIGTGKKITLECSQTMGHDKMYWYQQDPGMELHLIHYSYGVNSTEKGDLSSESTVSRIRTEHFPLTLESARPSHTSQYLCASSEYGGLARGSDTQYFGPGTRLTVL.

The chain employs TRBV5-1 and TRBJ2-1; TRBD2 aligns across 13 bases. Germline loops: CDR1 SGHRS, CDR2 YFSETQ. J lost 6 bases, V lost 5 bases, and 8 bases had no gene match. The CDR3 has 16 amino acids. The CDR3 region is CASRPPLAGGPNEQFF. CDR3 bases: TGCGCCAGCAGGCCCCCACTAGCGGGAGGGCCCAATGAGCAGTTCTTC.

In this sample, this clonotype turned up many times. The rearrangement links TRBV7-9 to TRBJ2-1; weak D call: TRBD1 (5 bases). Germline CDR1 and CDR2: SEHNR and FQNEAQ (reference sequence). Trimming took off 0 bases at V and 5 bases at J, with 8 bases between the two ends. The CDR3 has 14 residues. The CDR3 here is CASSLASTDNEQFF. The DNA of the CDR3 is TGTGCCAGCAGCTTAGCGTCGACAGACAATGAGCAGTTCTTC.

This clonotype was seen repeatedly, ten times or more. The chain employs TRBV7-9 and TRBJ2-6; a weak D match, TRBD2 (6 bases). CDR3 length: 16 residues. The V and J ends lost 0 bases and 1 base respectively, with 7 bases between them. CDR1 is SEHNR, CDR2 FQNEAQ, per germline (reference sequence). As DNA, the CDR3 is TGTGCCAGCAGCTTAGCCGGGGGATCTGGGGCCAACGTCCTGACTTTC. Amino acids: CASSLAGGSGANVLTF.

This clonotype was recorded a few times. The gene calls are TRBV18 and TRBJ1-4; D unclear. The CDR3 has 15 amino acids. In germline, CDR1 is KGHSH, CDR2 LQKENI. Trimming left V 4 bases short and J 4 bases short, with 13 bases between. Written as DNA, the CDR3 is TGTGCCAGCTCACTAGATTGGACGGATAATGAAAAACTGTTTTTT. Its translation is CASSLDWTDNEKLFF.

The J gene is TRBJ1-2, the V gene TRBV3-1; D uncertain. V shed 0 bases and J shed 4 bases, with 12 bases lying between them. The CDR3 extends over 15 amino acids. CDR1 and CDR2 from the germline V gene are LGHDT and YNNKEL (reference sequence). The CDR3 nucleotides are TGTGCCAGCAGCCAAGATCCGACGGCGATCTATGGCTACACCTTC. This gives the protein CASSQDPTAIYGYTF.

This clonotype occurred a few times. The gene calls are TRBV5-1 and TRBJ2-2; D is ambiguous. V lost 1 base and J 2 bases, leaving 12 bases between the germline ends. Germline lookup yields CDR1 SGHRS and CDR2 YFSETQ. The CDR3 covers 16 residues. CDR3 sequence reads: CASSLTGRRNTGELFF. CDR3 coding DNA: TGCGCCAGCAGCTTGACCGGGCGTCGAAACACCGGGGAGCTGTTTTTT. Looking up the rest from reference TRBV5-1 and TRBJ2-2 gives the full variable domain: KAGVTQTPRYLIKTRGQQVTLSCSPISGHRSVSWYQQTPGQGLQFLFEYFSETQRNKGNFPGRFSGRQFSNSRSEMNVSTLELGDSALYLCASSLTGRRNTGELFFGEGSRLTVL.

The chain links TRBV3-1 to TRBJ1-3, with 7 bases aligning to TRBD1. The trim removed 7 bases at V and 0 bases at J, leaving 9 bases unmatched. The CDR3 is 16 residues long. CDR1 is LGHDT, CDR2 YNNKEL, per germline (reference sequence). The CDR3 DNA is TGTGCCAGCACGAACAGGGGTCGGAGCTCTGGAAACACCATATATTTT. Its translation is CASTNRGRSSGNTIYF.

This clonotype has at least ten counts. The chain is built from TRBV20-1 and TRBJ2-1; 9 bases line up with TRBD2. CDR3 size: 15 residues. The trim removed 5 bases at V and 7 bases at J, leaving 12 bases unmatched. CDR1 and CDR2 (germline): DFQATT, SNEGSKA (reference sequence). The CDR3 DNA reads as TGCAGTGCTCCCTCCAGCGGGAGGCCAAGGAATGAGCAGTTCTTC. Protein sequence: CSAPSSGRPRNEQFF.

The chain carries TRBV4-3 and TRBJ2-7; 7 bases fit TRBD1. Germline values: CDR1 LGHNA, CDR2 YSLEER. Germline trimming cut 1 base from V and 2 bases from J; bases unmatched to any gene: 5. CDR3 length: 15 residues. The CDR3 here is CASSQGDSRTYEQYF. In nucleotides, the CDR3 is TGCGCCAGCAGCCAAGGGGACAGCCGAACCTACGAGCAGTACTTC.

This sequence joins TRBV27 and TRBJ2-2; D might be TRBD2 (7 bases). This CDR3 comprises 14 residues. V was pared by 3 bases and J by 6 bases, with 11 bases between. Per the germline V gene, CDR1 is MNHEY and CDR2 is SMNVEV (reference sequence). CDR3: CASSFSGGPGELFF. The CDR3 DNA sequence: TGTGCCAGCAGTTTCTCGGGGGGCCCCGGGGAGCTGTTTTTT.

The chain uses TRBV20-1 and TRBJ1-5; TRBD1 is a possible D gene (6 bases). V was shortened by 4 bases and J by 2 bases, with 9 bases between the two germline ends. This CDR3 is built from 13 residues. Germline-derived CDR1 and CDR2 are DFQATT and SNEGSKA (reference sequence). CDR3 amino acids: CSAKGEGNQPQHF. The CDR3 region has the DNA TGCAGTGCTAAGGGGGAGGGCAATCAGCCCCAGCATTTT.

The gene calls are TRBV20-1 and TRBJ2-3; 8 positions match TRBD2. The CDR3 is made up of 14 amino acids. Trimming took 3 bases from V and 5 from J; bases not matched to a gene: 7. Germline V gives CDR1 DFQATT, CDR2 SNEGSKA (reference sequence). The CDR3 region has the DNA TGCAGTGCTAGTCAAGGGGCGGGAGGAGATACGCAGTATTTT. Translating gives CSASQGAGGDTQYF.

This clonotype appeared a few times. The CDR3 coding sequence is TGTGCCAGCAGCTTAGGGAGGGTTGGGGCCAACGTCCTGACTTTC. It is translated as CASSLGRVGANVLTF. The chain is built from TRBV7-9 and TRBJ2-6, with D perhaps TRBD2 (6 bases). Deletions cut 1 base from V and 3 bases from J, with 7 bases between. Per germline, CDR1 SEHNR and CDR2 FQNEAQ (reference sequence). CDR3 length equals 15 residues.

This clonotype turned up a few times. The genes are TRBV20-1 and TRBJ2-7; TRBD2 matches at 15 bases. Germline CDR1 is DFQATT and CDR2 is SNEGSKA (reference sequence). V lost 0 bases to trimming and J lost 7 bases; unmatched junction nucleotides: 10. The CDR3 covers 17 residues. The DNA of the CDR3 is TGCAGTGCTAGAGATTTAAGAACGGGACTAGCGGGAGGAGAGCAGTACTTC. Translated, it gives CSARDLRTGLAGGEQYF.

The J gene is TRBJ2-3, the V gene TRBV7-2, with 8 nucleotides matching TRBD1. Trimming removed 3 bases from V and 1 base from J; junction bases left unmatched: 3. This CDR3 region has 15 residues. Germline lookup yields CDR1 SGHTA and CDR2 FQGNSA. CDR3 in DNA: TGTGCCAGCAGCTTTGGGACAGGCCGCACAGATACGCAGTATTTT. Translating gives CASSFGTGRTDTQYF. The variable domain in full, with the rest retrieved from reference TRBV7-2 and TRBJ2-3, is GAGVSQSPSNKVTEKGKDVELRCDPISGHTALYWYRQSLGQGLEFLIYFQGNSAPDKSGLPSDRFSAERTGGSVSTLTIQRTQQEDSAVYLCASSFGTGRTDTQYFGPGTRLTVL.

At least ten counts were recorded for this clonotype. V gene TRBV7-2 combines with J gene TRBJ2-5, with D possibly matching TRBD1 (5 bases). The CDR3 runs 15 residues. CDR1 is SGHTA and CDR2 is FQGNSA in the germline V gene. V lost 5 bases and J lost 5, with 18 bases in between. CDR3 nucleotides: TGTGCCAGCAGCCCAACTGGGGCCGGGTTGGAGACCCAGTACTTC. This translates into CASSPTGAGLETQYF.

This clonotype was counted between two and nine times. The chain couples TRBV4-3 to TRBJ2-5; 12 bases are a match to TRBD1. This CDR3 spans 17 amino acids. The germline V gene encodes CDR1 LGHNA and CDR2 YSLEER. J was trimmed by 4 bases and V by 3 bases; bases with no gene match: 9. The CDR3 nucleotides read TGCGCCAGCAGCCAGTGGGACAGGGGGCGGGAAAGAGAGACCCAGTACTTC. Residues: CASSQWDRGRERETQYF.